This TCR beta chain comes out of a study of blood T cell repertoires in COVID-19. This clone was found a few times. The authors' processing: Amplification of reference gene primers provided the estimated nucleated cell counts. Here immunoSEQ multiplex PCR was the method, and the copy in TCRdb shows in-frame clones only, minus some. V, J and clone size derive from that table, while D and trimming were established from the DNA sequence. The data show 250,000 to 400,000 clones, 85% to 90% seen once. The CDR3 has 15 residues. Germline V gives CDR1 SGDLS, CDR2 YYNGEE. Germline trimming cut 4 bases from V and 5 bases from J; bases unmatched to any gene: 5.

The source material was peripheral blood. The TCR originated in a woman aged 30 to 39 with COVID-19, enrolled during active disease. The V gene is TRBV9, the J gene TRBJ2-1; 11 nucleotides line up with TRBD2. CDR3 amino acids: CASSPRTSGHNEQFF. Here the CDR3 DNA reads TGTGCCAGCAGCCCCCGGACTAGCGGGCACAATGAGCAGTTCTTC.